This entry describes one TCR beta chain. This sample is part of a study of cytomegalovirus exposure and HLA in healthy donors. Trimming took 3 bases from V and 9 from J; bases not matched to a gene: 9. The CDR3 consists of 15 residues. Germline lookup yields CDR1 MNHEY and CDR2 SMNVEV (reference sequence). PCR primers comprised 60 Vbeta and 13 Jbeta primers. Sequencing used immunoSEQ multiplex PCR; TCRdb keeps in-frame clones, though not all of them. Seen here are some 180,000 clones, 75% to 85% observed once, and the top ten hold under 1.5%. The sequencing input was PBMCs. V and J are TRBV27 and TRBJ2-1, with 9 bases aligning to TRBD2. The TCR originated in a girl aged 2-10 years in good health and CMV-seropositive. CDR3 in amino acids: CASSFWREGLGEQFF. In nucleotides, the CDR3 is TGTGCCAGCAGTTTCTGGCGGGAGGGCCTCGGTGAGCAGTTCTTC.